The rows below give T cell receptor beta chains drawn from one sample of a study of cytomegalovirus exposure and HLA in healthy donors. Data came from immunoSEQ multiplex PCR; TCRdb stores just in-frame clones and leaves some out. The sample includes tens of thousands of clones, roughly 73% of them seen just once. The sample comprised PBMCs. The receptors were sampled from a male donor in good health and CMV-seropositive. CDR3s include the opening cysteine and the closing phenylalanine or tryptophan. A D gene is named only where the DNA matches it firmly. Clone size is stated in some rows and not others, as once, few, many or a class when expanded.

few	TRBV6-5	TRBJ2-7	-	CASSYSAALREQYF	TGTGCCAGCAGTTACTCGGCGGCCCTCCGGGAGCAGTACTTC
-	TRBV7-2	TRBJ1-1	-	CASSLVPGSGMNTEAFF	TGTGCCAGCAGCTTAGTCCCGGGATCGGGGATGAACACTGAAGCTTTCTTT
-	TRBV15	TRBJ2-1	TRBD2	CATSREAAGGPEQFF	TGTGCCACCAGCAGAGAGGCAGCGGGAGGGCCTGAGCAGTTCTTC
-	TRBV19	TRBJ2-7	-	CASSRYRTATYEQYF	TGTGCCAGTAGCCGCTACAGGACAGCCACCTACGAGCAGTACTTC
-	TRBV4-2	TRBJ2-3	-	CASSQVSGGFGRLTSGVTQYF	TGTGCCAGCAGCCAAGTATCAGGAGGGTTTGGGCGCCTAACGTCGGGGGTTACGCAGTATTTT
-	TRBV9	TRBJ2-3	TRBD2	CASSDTSGRAIDTQYF	TGTGCCAGCAGTGATACTAGCGGGAGGGCCATAGATACGCAGTATTTT
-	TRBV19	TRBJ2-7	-	CARKPGAPYEQYF	TGTGCCAGGAAACCGGGAGCCCCCTACGAGCAGTACTTC
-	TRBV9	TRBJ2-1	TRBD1	CASSVGIGGADGYNEQFF	TGTGCCAGCAGCGTAGGAATAGGGGGCGCAGATGGCTACAATGAGCAGTTCTTC
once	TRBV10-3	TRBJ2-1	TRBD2	CAITGTSGSQSYNEQFF	TGTGCCATCACCGGGACTAGCGGGAGCCAGTCCTACAATGAGCAGTTCTTC
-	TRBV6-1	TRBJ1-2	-	CASSARAAYGYTF	TGTGCCAGCAGTGCGAGGGCTGCTTATGGCTACACCTTC
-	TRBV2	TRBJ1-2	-	CASSPDSNYGYTF	TGTGCCAGCAGTCCGGACAGTAACTATGGCTACACCTTC
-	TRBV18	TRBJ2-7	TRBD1	CASSPTRDRAYEQYF	TGTGCCAGCTCACCAACTCGGGACAGGGCCTACGAGCAGTACTTC
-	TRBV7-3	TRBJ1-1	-	CASSLVAVNTEAFF	TGTGCCAGCAGCTTAGTTGCAGTGAACACTGAAGCTTTCTTT
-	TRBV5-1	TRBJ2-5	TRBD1	CASSMAPGTAAGTQYF	TGCGCCAGCAGCATGGCTCCCGGGACAGCCGCGGGGACCCAGTACTTC
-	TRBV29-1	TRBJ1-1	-	CSAQEGNTEAFF	TGCAGCGCACAGGAGGGGAATACTGAAGCTTTCTTT
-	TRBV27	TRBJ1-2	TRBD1	CASSFEGTGKGYTF	TGTGCCAGCAGTTTTGAAGGGACAGGGAAGGGCTACACCTTC
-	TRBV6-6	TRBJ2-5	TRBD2	CANSIQSGGQRETQYF	TGTGCCAACTCGATCCAAAGCGGGGGGCAGCGGGAGACCCAGTACTTC
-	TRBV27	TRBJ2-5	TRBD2	CASSFGGRSETQYF	TGTGCCAGCAGTTTTGGCGGGAGGTCGGAGACCCAGTACTTC
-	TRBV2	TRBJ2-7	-	CASNSVFTYEQYF	TGTGCCAGCAATTCAGTCTTTACCTACGAGCAGTACTTC
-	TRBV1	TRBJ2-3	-	CTSSQDRSGSSTDTQYF	TGCACCAGCAGCCAAGATCGTAGCGGTTCTAGCACAGATACGCAGTATTTT
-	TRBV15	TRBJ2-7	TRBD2	CATSRVLAGAYEQYF	TGTGCCACCAGCAGAGTACTAGCGGGAGCCTACGAGCAGTACTTC
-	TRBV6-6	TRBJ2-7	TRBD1	CASSDPGTGIYEQYF	TGTGCCAGCAGTGACCCCGGGACAGGGATATACGAGCAGTACTTC
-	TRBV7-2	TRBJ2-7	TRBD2	CASSLVSGSASYEQYF	TGTGCCAGCAGCTTAGTTAGCGGGAGTGCCTCCTACGAGCAGTACTTC
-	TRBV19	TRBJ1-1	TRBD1	CASSKARDRGNTEAFF	TGTGCCAGTAGTAAGGCCCGGGACAGGGGGAACACTGAAGCTTTCTTT
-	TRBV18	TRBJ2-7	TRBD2	CASSPGASGSYEQYF	TGTGCCAGCTCACCAGGGGCTAGCGGGTCCTACGAGCAGTACTTC
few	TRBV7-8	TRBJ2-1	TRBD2	CASSLDFASGYNEQFF	TGTGCCAGCAGCTTAGATTTTGCTAGCGGCTACAATGAGCAGTTCTTC
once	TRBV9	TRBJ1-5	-	CASSAQGMARNQPQHF	TGTGCCAGCAGCGCTCAGGGGATGGCGCGCAATCAGCCCCAGCATTTT
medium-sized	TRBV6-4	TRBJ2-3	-	CASSGSLEADTQYF	TGTGCCAGCAGTGGCTCACTAGAGGCAGATACGCAGTATTTT
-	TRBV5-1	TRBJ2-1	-	CASIPESSYNEQFF	TGCGCCAGCATCCCGGAGAGCTCCTACAATGAGCAGTTCTTC
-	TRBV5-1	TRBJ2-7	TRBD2	CASSLAGTTYEQYF	TGCGCCAGCAGCTTAGCGGGGACTACCTACGAGCAGTACTTC
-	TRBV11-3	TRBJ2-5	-	CASSREMETQYF	TGTGCCAGCAGCCGGGAGATGGAGACCCAGTACTTC
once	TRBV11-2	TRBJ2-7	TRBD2	CASSGGLAGHEQYF	TGTGCCAGCAGCGGGGGGCTAGCGGGCCACGAGCAGTACTTC
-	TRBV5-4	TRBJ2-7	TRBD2	CASSRGTRVYEQYF	TGTGCCAGCAGCCGCGGGACTAGGGTCTACGAGCAGTACTTC
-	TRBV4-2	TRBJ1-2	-	CASSQDRSGVYGYTF	TGTGCCAGCAGCCAAGATCGATCAGGGGTCTATGGCTACACCTTC
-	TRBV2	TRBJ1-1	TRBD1	CASRQDRVRTEAFF	TGTGCCAGCAGGCAAGACAGGGTAAGGACTGAAGCTTTCTTT
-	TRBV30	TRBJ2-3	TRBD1	CGRGTGASTDTQYF	TGTGGACGAGGGACAGGGGCGAGCACAGATACGCAGTATTTT
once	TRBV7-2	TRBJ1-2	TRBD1	CASSSGGQGYGYTF	TGTGCCAGCAGCTCCGGAGGACAGGGTTATGGCTACACCTTC
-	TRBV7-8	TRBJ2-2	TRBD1	CASSLMDRGVTGELFF	TGTGCCAGCAGCTTAATGGACAGGGGAGTTACCGGGGAGCTGTTTTTT
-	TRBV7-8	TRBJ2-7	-	CASSRGSSYEQYF	TGTGCCAGCAGCCGGGGGAGTTCCTACGAGCAGTACTTC
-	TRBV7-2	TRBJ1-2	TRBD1	CASSLAGGGRGYTF	TGTGCCAGCAGCTTGGCGGGAGGGGGCAGGGGCTACACCTTC
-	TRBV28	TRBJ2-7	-	CASSLLAGHSYEQYF	TGTGCCAGCAGTTTGTTGGCGGGCCACTCCTACGAGCAGTACTTC
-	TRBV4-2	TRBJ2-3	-	CASSQDRARRTDTQYF	TGTGCCAGCAGCCAAGATAGAGCGCGACGCACAGATACGCAGTATTTT
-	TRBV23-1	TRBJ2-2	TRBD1	CASSLEGDSRTGELFF	TGCGCCAGCAGCCTTGAGGGGGACAGTAGAACCGGGGAGCTGTTTTTT
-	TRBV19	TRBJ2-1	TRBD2	CASTIGLAGLQRRRNEQFF	TGTGCCAGCACCATCGGACTAGCGGGACTCCAGCGGCGGCGCAATGAGCAGTTCTTC
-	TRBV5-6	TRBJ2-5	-	CASSSITSGKEYF	TGTGCCAGCAGCTCTATAACATCCGGGAAAGAGTACTTC
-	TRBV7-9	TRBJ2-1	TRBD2	CASSSGTSGSSEQFF	TGTGCCAGCAGCTCCGGGACTAGCGGGAGTAGTGAGCAGTTCTTC
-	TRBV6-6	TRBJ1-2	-	CASSYLDKTNYGYTF	TGTGCCAGCAGTTACTTGGACAAGACTAACTATGGCTACACCTTC
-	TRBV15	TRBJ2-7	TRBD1	CATSRGQGAGYEQYF	TGTGCCACCAGCAGAGGACAGGGGGCAGGCTACGAGCAGTACTTC